These T cell receptor beta chains were read from a single sample in a study of cytomegalovirus exposure and HLA in healthy donors. Repertoires were generated with immunoSEQ multiplex PCR, while TCRdb's copy carries only in-frame clones and drops some. The data show 70,000 or so clones, about nine tenths seen once. Input material: PBMCs. The source is a young woman in good health and CMV-seronegative. The CDR3 runs from the conserved cysteine through the conserved F or W. A D gene is named only where the DNA matches it firmly. The size of a clone is reported for some rows only, either as once, few or many, or as a class for expanded clones.

14,-,-,TRBJ2-7,TRBV4-3,TGCGCCAGCAGCCAAGAGACCAGGGGCTACGAGCAGTACTTC,CASSQETRGYEQYF
15,-,-,TRBJ2-1,TRBV7-8,TGTGCCAGCAGCTTATTCGTCAGCTCCTACAATGAGCAGTTCTTC,CASSLFVSSYNEQFF
12,-,once,TRBJ1-2,TRBV19,TGTGCCAGTAGTACGGGGATAGGTGGCTACACCTTC,CASSTGIGGYTF
16,TRBD2,once,TRBJ2-1,TRBV15,TGTGCCACCAGCCCGCAACTAGCGGGAGTTCGGGTTGAGCAGTTCTTC,CATSPQLAGVRVEQFF
13,-,-,TRBJ2-7,TRBV2,TGTGCCAGCAGTGGGGGGAGGAGCGACGAGCAGTACTTC,CASSGGRSDEQYF
16,-,-,TRBJ2-4,TRBV4-3,TGCGCCAGCAGCCAAGTTGTGTTCGGTCCGGGGAACATTCAGTACTTC,CASSQVVFGPGNIQYF
16,TRBD1,-,TRBJ1-3,TRBV19,TGTGCCAGTAGCTCGTCGGGGACAGGGGCTGGAAACACCATATATTTT,CASSSSGTGAGNTIYF
15,-,-,TRBJ2-1,TRBV5-6,TGTGCCAGCAGCCTAGTGGGGCAGGGGCACAATGAGCAGTTCTTC,CASSLVGQGHNEQFF
14,-,once,TRBJ1-6,TRBV10-3,TGTGCCATCAGTGAGGAGGGCGGGCATTCACCCCTCCACTTT,CAISEEGGHSPLHF
14,TRBD1,-,TRBJ2-7,TRBV29-1,TGCAGCGTGGCCCCCGGGACAGGGGGCTACGAGCAGTACTTC,CSVAPGTGGYEQYF
12,TRBD1,-,TRBJ1-1,TRBV11-2,TGTGCCAGCAGCTTCGACAGGGTAGAAGCTTTCTTT,CASSFDRVEAFF
14,-,-,TRBJ2-7,TRBV7-9,TGTGCCAGCAGCTTAACGGGTTGGTCCTACGAGCAGTACTTC,CASSLTGWSYEQYF
15,TRBD1,-,TRBJ2-2,TRBV19,TGTGCCAGTAGTATGTTGACAGGGGGCACCGGGGAGCTGTTTTTT,CASSMLTGGTGELFF
14,-,-,TRBJ1-2,TRBV4-3,TGCGCCAGCAGCCAAGATCGGCAGGGTTCTGGCTACACCTTC,CASSQDRQGSGYTF
16,TRBD2,-,TRBJ2-2,TRBV28,TGTGCCAGCAGTTTATCTATCCTAGCGGGATTCGGGGAGCTGTTTTTT,CASSLSILAGFGELFF
13,-,-,TRBJ1-4,TRBV27,TGTGCCAGCAGTTGGGGGGAGAATGAAAAACTGTTTTTT,CASSWGENEKLFF
15,TRBD2,-,TRBJ2-7,TRBV5-8,TGTGCCAGCAGCAGATCCGGGACTAGCGGGGACGAGCAGTACTTC,CASSRSGTSGDEQYF
15,TRBD1,-,TRBJ2-3,TRBV5-1,TGCGCCAGCAGCTTGGAGGGACAGGGAACAGATACGCAGTATTTT,CASSLEGQGTDTQYF
12,-,once,TRBJ1-2,TRBV6-4,TGTGCCAGCAGTGACTCGAGGTTTGGCTACACCTTC,CASSDSRFGYTF
17,TRBD2,-,TRBJ2-3,TRBV11-3,TGTGCCAGCAGCTCTACTTCACTAGCGGGAGGCCAAGATACGCAGTATTTT,CASSSTSLAGGQDTQYF
12,-,-,TRBJ1-6,TRBV10-1,TGCGCCAGCAGTGGTGGGCCAGGTCCCCTCCACTTT,CASSGGPGPLHF
15,TRBD2,-,TRBJ2-7,TRBV7-2,TGTGCCAGCAGCAAAATAGCGGGATTTAGTGACGAGCAGTACTTC,CASSKIAGFSDEQYF
14,TRBD2,-,TRBJ2-3,TRBV15,TGTGCCACCAGTCGTGGGGAGGGGACAGATACGCAGTATTTT,CATSRGEGTDTQYF
14,TRBD2,medium-sized,TRBJ2-3,TRBV5-6,TGTGCCAGCAGCTTCTCGGGAGGGCCAGATACGCAGTATTTT,CASSFSGGPDTQYF
13,-,once,TRBJ1-5,TRBV10-3,TGTGCCATCACTGGCGGAATTGATCAGCCCCAGCATTTT,CAITGGIDQPQHF
15,-,once,TRBJ2-7,TRBV2,TGTGCCAGCTTCCAGGGGGGATGGGGTCCCTACGAGCAGTACTTC,CASFQGGWGPYEQYF
16,TRBD2,-,TRBJ2-4,TRBV5-6,TGTGCCAGCAGCTTGGGGGCGGGAGGGGCCAAAAACATTCAGTACTTC,CASSLGAGGAKNIQYF
16,TRBD2,-,TRBJ2-7,TRBV5-1,TGCGCCAGCAGCTGGGGACTAGCGGGAGGTGGGAGTGAGCAGTACTTC,CASSWGLAGGGSEQYF
14,-,-,TRBJ2-5,TRBV7-9,TGTGCCAGCAGCCGGGACAGCCACCCGGGGGCCCAGTACTTC,CASSRDSHPGAQYF
15,TRBD2,-,TRBJ2-5,TRBV5-1,TGCGCCAGCAGCTTCATAGCGGGAGGGCAAGAGACCCAGTACTTC,CASSFIAGGQETQYF
16,TRBD1,few,TRBJ2-2,TRBV5-8,TGTGCCAGCAGCTTGGCAGGGGGATGGAACACCGGGGAGCTGTTTTTT,CASSLAGGWNTGELFF
11,-,once,TRBJ2-2,TRBV20-1,TGCAGTGCTACTCTAGGCGGGGAGCTGTTTTTT,CSATLGGELFF
14,TRBD2,-,TRBJ2-6,TRBV29-1,TGCAGCGTCGGGGGGTCCGCTGGGGCCAACGTCCTGACTTTC,CSVGGSAGANVLTF
14,-,-,TRBJ2-7,TRBV2,TGTGCCAGCAGTGATTCGGTACTCTCCTACGAGCAGTACTTC,CASSDSVLSYEQYF
15,-,few,TRBJ2-7,TRBV14,TGTGCCAGCAGCCATCTAGGGCTAGCGAGACACGAGCAGTACTTC,CASSHLGLARHEQYF
14,TRBD1,-,TRBJ1-2,TRBV7-2,TGTGCCAGCAGCCGAGGGACAGGGAACGGGGGCTACACCTTC,CASSRGTGNGGYTF
16,TRBD1,few,TRBJ2-1,TRBV4-3,TGCGCCAGCAGCCACCTCGGGACAGAGGCTTACAATGAGCAGTTCTTC,CASSHLGTEAYNEQFF
14,TRBD2,-,TRBJ2-7,TRBV6-5,TGTGCCACCGGGACTAGCGGGAGCTCCTACGAGCAGTACTTC,CATGTSGSSYEQYF